This T cell receptor beta chain was recovered during a study of blood T cell repertoires in COVID-19. The CDR3 has 13 amino acids. V was clipped by 4 bases and J by 3 bases, with 7 bases between them. From germline, CDR1 is SEHNR and CDR2 FQNEAQ (reference sequence). Under the authors' procedure: Reference gene primers were amplified, and this amplification served to estimate nucleated cell counts. Repertoires were generated with immunoSEQ multiplex PCR, while TCRdb's copy carries only in-frame clones and drops some. V and J calls plus clone size are reproduced from that table; the DNA served to infer D and trimming. The top ten hold about 3.3% of the sample, which has about 59,000 clones, 79% seen once.

This receptor was identified in a man aged 55 to 70 with acute or convalescent COVID-19. V and J are TRBV7-9 and TRBJ1-5; a weak D match, TRBD1 (6 bases). Sequencing was done on a sample of peripheral blood. The CDR3 coding sequence is TGTGCCAGCAGCTGGGACACCAATCAGCCCCAGCATTTT. It yields the protein CASSWDTNQPQHF.